This T cell receptor (beta chain) was obtained from a study of T-cell reconstitution after alpha-beta-depleted transplantation in children. Regarding the study as a whole: It was reported that alpha-beta T cells came from several hundred expanded graft clones (about two months after transplant). From surviving recipient T cells and thymic progenitors came the high day-60 TCRbeta diversity observed in some patients. Newly produced T cells mostly provided counts and TCRbeta diversity after one year, as hyperexpanded clones declined.

A remark on this clonotype: Its cognate antigen is unknown.

Trimming removed 4 bases from V and 2 bases from J; junction bases left unmatched: 5. CDR1 is SGHTA and CDR2 is FQGTGA in the germline V gene. This CDR3 contains 15 residues. TCRbeta library construction was performed incorporating unique molecular identifiers. Each CDR3 protein is one row after TCRdb ran MiXCR on the PCR reads. The table includes 330,000 or so distinct CDR3 sequences, about 9.5% detected once. The J gene is TRBJ2-3, the V gene TRBV7-3; 8 bases map to TRBD2. The receptor was isolated from a boy under two years old with acute myeloid leukemia, due to receive a stem cell transplant. The sequenced sample was PBMCs, obtained before TCRalphabeta/CD19-depleted stem cell transplant. The CDR3 sequence is CASSSAGANTDTQYF. The CDR3 nucleotides are TGTGCCAGCAGCTCAGCGGGAGCTAACACAGATACGCAGTATTTT.